The T cell receptor (beta chain) described here comes from a study of control samples from healthy donors and cancer patients. This table comes from immunoSEQ multiplex PCR, and its TCRdb copy is limited to in-frame clones, with some not included. This sample has about 170,000 clones; over 85% occur once, and the top ten carry about 12%. V was trimmed by 1 base and J by 4 bases, leaving 11 bases between them. Per the germline V gene, CDR1 is SNHLY and CDR2 is FYNNEI. The length of the CDR3 is 15 residues. Sequencing input: blood. The sequence derives from a man between 25 and 39 years old in good health. V is TRBV2 and J is TRBJ1-5; no reliable D call. The CDR3 nucleotides are TGTGCCAGCAGTGAAGAGGCGTCCGGTAATCAGCCCCAGCATTTT. Protein product: CASSEEASGNQPQHF. Full variable domain (remainder filled in from reference TRBV2 and TRBJ1-5): EPEVTQTPSHQVTQMGQEVILRCVPISNHLYFYWYRQILGQKVEFLVSFYNNEISEKSEIFDDQFSVERPDGSNFTLKIRSTKLEDSAMYFCASSEEASGNQPQHFGDGTRLSIL.